The rows below give T cell receptor beta chains drawn from one sample of a study of blood T cell repertoires in COVID-19. Sequencing was performed with immunoSEQ multiplex PCR; in TCRdb, only in-frame clones are kept and a portion is missing. Of 30,000 to 45,000 clones in the sample, roughly 78% were seen once. What was sequenced was peripheral blood. The receptors come from a man aged 65-85 years with acute or convalescent COVID-19. CDR3s include the opening cysteine and the closing phenylalanine or tryptophan. Fields, in order: V gene, J gene, clone size, D gene, CDR3 protein, CDR3 DNA. The D gene is left open where the match is weak. Only some rows state a clone size, as once, few, many or a class for expanded clones.

v_gene: TRBV28; j_gene: TRBJ2-3; abundance: -; d_gene: TRBD1; CDR3aa: CASDRDGNTQYF; CDR3nt: TGTGCCAGCGACAGGGATGGGAATACGCAGTATTTT
v_gene: TRBV7-9; j_gene: TRBJ1-4; abundance: -; d_gene: -; CDR3aa: CASSPGFLNEKLFF; CDR3nt: TGTGCCAGCAGTCCAGGGTTCCTCAATGAAAAACTGTTTTTT
v_gene: TRBV24-1; j_gene: TRBJ2-1; abundance: -; d_gene: -; CDR3aa: CATSDRGLNEQFF; CDR3nt: TGTGCCACCAGTGACAGGGGCCTCAATGAGCAGTTCTTC
v_gene: TRBV2; j_gene: TRBJ2-1; abundance: -; d_gene: TRBD1; CDR3aa: CASRDLTGTGKNNEQFF; CDR3nt: TGTGCCAGCAGAGACTTAACCGGGACAGGGAAAAACAATGAGCAGTTCTTC
v_gene: TRBV2; j_gene: TRBJ1-2; abundance: -; d_gene: -; CDR3aa: CASRDRSYTF; CDR3nt: TGTGCCAGCAGGGACAGAAGCTACACCTTC
v_gene: TRBV7-2; j_gene: TRBJ2-7; abundance: -; d_gene: -; CDR3aa: CASSNTRYEQYF; CDR3nt: TGTGCCAGCAGCAACACTAGGTACGAGCAGTACTTC
v_gene: TRBV30; j_gene: TRBJ2-2; abundance: once; d_gene: -; CDR3aa: CAWSERTQNTGELFF; CDR3nt: TGTGCCTGGAGTGAGCGGACGCAGAACACCGGGGAGCTGTTTTTT
v_gene: TRBV24-1; j_gene: TRBJ2-6; abundance: -; d_gene: -; CDR3aa: CATSDSLTAGANVLTF; CDR3nt: TGTGCCACCAGTGATTCGCTTACGGCTGGGGCCAACGTCCTGACTTTC
v_gene: TRBV6-1; j_gene: TRBJ1-4; abundance: -; d_gene: -; CDR3aa: CASREGQSNEKLFF; CDR3nt: TGTGCCAGCAGAGAAGGACAGTCTAATGAAAAACTGTTTTTT
v_gene: TRBV6-5; j_gene: TRBJ1-1; abundance: few; d_gene: -; CDR3aa: CASSLRQNTEAFF; CDR3nt: TGTGCCAGCAGTTTAAGACAGAACACTGAAGCTTTCTTT
v_gene: TRBV4-3; j_gene: TRBJ2-7; abundance: few; d_gene: TRBD1; CDR3aa: CASSQDSTGQGAYEQYF; CDR3nt: TGCGCCAGCAGCCAAGATTCTACAGGACAGGGGGCCTACGAGCAGTACTTC
v_gene: TRBV19; j_gene: TRBJ2-5; abundance: -; d_gene: -; CDR3aa: CASSISAGETQYF; CDR3nt: TGTGCCAGTAGTATCTCAGCGGGAGAGACCCAGTACTTC
v_gene: TRBV12-5; j_gene: TRBJ1-1; abundance: -; d_gene: -; CDR3aa: CASGTPDRYAGTFF; CDR3nt: TGTGCTAGTGGCACACCCGACAGGTACGCTGGGACTTTCTTT
v_gene: TRBV5-1; j_gene: TRBJ1-3; abundance: -; d_gene: TRBD1; CDR3aa: CASSLAQGPDTIYF; CDR3nt: TGCGCCAGCAGCTTGGCACAGGGGCCGGACACCATATATTTT
v_gene: TRBV12-5; j_gene: TRBJ2-7; abundance: -; d_gene: -; CDR3aa: CASALSGEQYF; CDR3nt: TGTGCTAGTGCCTTGTCAGGCGAGCAGTACTTC
v_gene: TRBV6-2/TRBV6-3; j_gene: TRBJ2-7; abundance: few; d_gene: TRBD1; CDR3aa: CASSTDRTGGEQYF; CDR3nt: TGTGCCAGCAGTACCGACCGGACAGGCGGCGAGCAGTACTTC
v_gene: TRBV13; j_gene: TRBJ2-3; abundance: -; d_gene: -; CDR3aa: CASRTVKTDTQYF; CDR3nt: TGTGCCAGCAGGACAGTGAAGACAGATACGCAGTATTTT
v_gene: TRBV7-9; j_gene: TRBJ2-7; abundance: -; d_gene: TRBD1; CDR3aa: CASSSAGTGEYEQYF; CDR3nt: TGTGCCAGCAGCTCCGCCGGGACAGGGGAATACGAGCAGTACTTC
v_gene: TRBV7-9; j_gene: TRBJ1-6; abundance: -; d_gene: TRBD1; CDR3aa: CASSLRDTTGDSPLHF; CDR3nt: TGTGCCAGCAGCTTACGGGATACCACAGGGGACTCACCCCTCCACTTT
v_gene: TRBV7-8; j_gene: TRBJ1-1; abundance: -; d_gene: -; CDR3aa: CASSLREGGHEAFF; CDR3nt: TGTGCCAGCAGCTTACGAGAGGGGGGGCACGAAGCTTTCTTT
v_gene: TRBV6-5; j_gene: TRBJ2-3; abundance: -; d_gene: -; CDR3aa: CASGEMELYTQYF; CDR3nt: TGTGCCAGCGGCGAGATGGAGCTTTATACGCAGTATTTT
v_gene: TRBV7-9; j_gene: TRBJ2-1; abundance: -; d_gene: TRBD2; CDR3aa: CASSKGTSGWDEQFF; CDR3nt: TGTGCCAGCAGCAAGGGGACTAGTGGATGGGATGAGCAGTTCTTC
v_gene: TRBV5-1; j_gene: TRBJ1-1; abundance: -; d_gene: TRBD1; CDR3aa: CASSRGQGVKTEAFF; CDR3nt: TGCGCCAGCAGCCGCGGACAGGGGGTTAAGACTGAAGCTTTCTTT
v_gene: TRBV11-2; j_gene: TRBJ2-5; abundance: -; d_gene: TRBD1; CDR3aa: CASSLRDRAQKETQYF; CDR3nt: TGTGCCAGCAGCTTACGAGACAGGGCTCAAAAAGAGACCCAGTACTTC
v_gene: TRBV28; j_gene: TRBJ1-4; abundance: -; d_gene: -; CDR3aa: CASSSGATNEKLFF; CDR3nt: TGTGCCAGCAGTTCCGGTGCAACTAATGAAAAACTGTTTTTT
v_gene: TRBV30; j_gene: TRBJ2-5; abundance: -; d_gene: -; CDR3aa: CAWRLSQTQYF; CDR3nt: TGTGCCTGGAGGCTATCTCAGACCCAGTACTTC
v_gene: TRBV29-1; j_gene: TRBJ2-7; abundance: -; d_gene: -; CDR3aa: CSVEENNLGGYEQYF; CDR3nt: TGCAGCGTTGAAGAGAACAATCTAGGGGGCTACGAGCAGTACTTC
v_gene: TRBV5-6; j_gene: TRBJ2-1; abundance: -; d_gene: -; CDR3aa: CASSSQLFASGGGNEQFF; CDR3nt: TGTGCCAGCAGCTCCCAACTGTTCGCCAGCGGAGGCGGGAATGAGCAGTTCTTC
v_gene: TRBV3-1/TRBV3-2; j_gene: TRBJ1-2; abundance: -; d_gene: -; CDR3aa: CASSQSPIEGSGYTF; CDR3nt: TGTGCCAGCAGCCAGAGCCCCATCGAGGGCAGTGGCTACACCTTC
v_gene: TRBV14; j_gene: TRBJ2-3; abundance: few; d_gene: -; CDR3aa: CASSQDRLADTQYF; CDR3nt: TGTGCCAGCAGCCAAGATCGGCTAGCAGATACGCAGTATTTT
v_gene: TRBV10-1; j_gene: TRBJ2-2; abundance: -; d_gene: -; CDR3aa: CASSESTGQNTGELFF; CDR3nt: TGCGCCAGCAGTGAGTCGACCGGACAGAACACCGGGGAGCTGTTTTTT
v_gene: TRBV5-6; j_gene: TRBJ1-1; abundance: -; d_gene: TRBD1; CDR3aa: CASSEYGQGWNEAFF; CDR3nt: TGTGCCAGCAGCGAATACGGACAGGGGTGGAATGAAGCTTTCTTT
v_gene: TRBV5-1; j_gene: TRBJ1-1; abundance: -; d_gene: -; CDR3aa: CASKGVGTEAFF; CDR3nt: TGCGCCAGCAAGGGGGTCGGGACTGAAGCTTTCTTT
v_gene: TRBV6-2/TRBV6-3; j_gene: TRBJ2-1; abundance: -; d_gene: TRBD2; CDR3aa: CASSYTASGNNEQFF; CDR3nt: TGTGCCAGCAGTTACACGGCTAGCGGGAACAATGAGCAGTTCTTC
v_gene: TRBV10-3; j_gene: TRBJ1-6; abundance: -; d_gene: TRBD1; CDR3aa: CAVGDSNNSPLHF; CDR3nt: TGTGCCGTTGGGGACAGTAATAATTCACCCCTCCACTTT
v_gene: TRBV6-1; j_gene: TRBJ1-2; abundance: few; d_gene: -; CDR3aa: CASSEKENYGYTF; CDR3nt: TGTGCCAGCAGTGAGAAGGAGAACTATGGCTACACCTTC
v_gene: TRBV27; j_gene: TRBJ1-1; abundance: -; d_gene: -; CDR3aa: CASSLNGKPEAFF; CDR3nt: TGTGCCAGCAGTTTAAACGGGAAACCTGAAGCTTTCTTT
v_gene: TRBV9; j_gene: TRBJ2-7; abundance: -; d_gene: TRBD1; CDR3aa: CASSRDDRAESYEQYF; CDR3nt: TGTGCCAGCAGCAGGGACGACAGGGCGGAATCCTACGAGCAGTACTTC
v_gene: TRBV19; j_gene: TRBJ2-5; abundance: -; d_gene: TRBD1; CDR3aa: CASSPPRGQGGRQTQYF; CDR3nt: TGTGCCAGTAGTCCACCTCGAGGACAGGGGGGCCGGCAGACCCAGTACTTC
v_gene: TRBV9; j_gene: TRBJ1-4; abundance: -; d_gene: TRBD1; CDR3aa: CASSKKMGQGVQATNEKLFF; CDR3nt: TGTGCCAGCAGCAAAAAGATGGGACAGGGAGTCCAGGCAACTAATGAAAAACTGTTTTTT
v_gene: TRBV15; j_gene: TRBJ2-5; abundance: -; d_gene: -; CDR3aa: CATSRGPVGGSQETQYF; CDR3nt: TGTGCCACCAGCAGAGGGCCGGTGGGGGGATCGCAAGAGACCCAGTACTTC
v_gene: TRBV19; j_gene: TRBJ2-3; abundance: -; d_gene: -; CDR3aa: CASSMGLRGTDTQYF; CDR3nt: TGTGCCAGTAGTATGGGTTTGAGGGGGACAGATACGCAGTATTTT
v_gene: TRBV18; j_gene: TRBJ1-4; abundance: -; d_gene: -; CDR3aa: CASSPSLGATNEKLFF; CDR3nt: TGTGCCAGCTCACCATCCCTCGGGGCAACTAATGAAAAACTGTTTTTT
v_gene: TRBV7-9; j_gene: TRBJ2-1; abundance: few; d_gene: -; CDR3aa: CASSLNRQAYNEQFF; CDR3nt: TGTGCCAGCAGCTTAAATCGACAAGCCTACAATGAGCAGTTCTTC
v_gene: TRBV6-2/TRBV6-3; j_gene: TRBJ2-7; abundance: -; d_gene: TRBD1; CDR3aa: CASSYNDRANEQYF; CDR3nt: TGTGCCAGCAGTTACAATGACAGGGCCAACGAGCAGTACTTC
v_gene: TRBV7-9; j_gene: TRBJ2-2; abundance: -; d_gene: TRBD2; CDR3aa: CASSLKGLAGGPGELFF; CDR3nt: TGTGCCAGCAGCTTAAAAGGACTAGCGGGAGGGCCCGGGGAGCTGTTTTTT
v_gene: TRBV5-1; j_gene: TRBJ2-3; abundance: -; d_gene: TRBD1; CDR3aa: CASREGQGGTTDTQYF; CDR3nt: TGCGCCAGCAGGGAGGGACAGGGGGGGACCACAGATACGCAGTATTTT
v_gene: TRBV21-1; j_gene: TRBJ2-6; abundance: -; d_gene: -; CDR3aa: CASSTKPGHPTGANVLTF; CDR3nt: TGTGCCAGCAGCACCAAACCGGGACACCCGACTGGGGCCAACGTCCTGACTTTC
v_gene: TRBV7-2; j_gene: TRBJ1-3; abundance: -; d_gene: TRBD1; CDR3aa: CASSYPGQGARGNTIYF; CDR3nt: TGTGCCAGCAGCTATCCGGGACAGGGGGCAAGAGGAAACACCATATATTTT
v_gene: TRBV23-1; j_gene: TRBJ1-6; abundance: -; d_gene: TRBD1; CDR3aa: CARGRGGGSSPLHF; CDR3nt: TGCGCCAGGGGCAGAGGGGGCGGAAGTTCACCCCTCCACTTT
v_gene: TRBV11-2; j_gene: TRBJ1-2; abundance: -; d_gene: -; CDR3aa: CASSPARDDGYTF; CDR3nt: TGTGCCAGCAGCCCCGCCAGGGATGATGGCTACACCTTC
v_gene: TRBV5-4; j_gene: TRBJ2-7; abundance: few; d_gene: TRBD1; CDR3aa: CASSRDRGSYEQYF; CDR3nt: TGTGCCAGCAGCAGAGACAGGGGGTCCTACGAGCAGTACTTC
v_gene: TRBV2; j_gene: TRBJ1-4; abundance: -; d_gene: TRBD1; CDR3aa: CASKSPGGGAEKLFF; CDR3nt: TGTGCCAGCAAATCTCCGGGAGGGGGCGCAGAAAAACTGTTTTTT
v_gene: TRBV5-4; j_gene: TRBJ2-1; abundance: -; d_gene: -; CDR3aa: CASSSVGSSYNEQFF; CDR3nt: TGTGCCAGCAGCTCCGTCGGGAGCTCCTACAATGAGCAGTTCTTC
v_gene: TRBV18; j_gene: TRBJ1-2; abundance: -; d_gene: TRBD1; CDR3aa: CASRPGQTSNYGYTF; CDR3nt: TGTGCCAGTCGACCGGGACAGACTTCTAACTATGGCTACACCTTC
v_gene: TRBV7-2; j_gene: TRBJ2-4; abundance: once; d_gene: -; CDR3aa: CASSLSTSTRNIQYF; CDR3nt: TGTGCCAGCAGCTTATCAACTAGCACGCGTAACATTCAGTACTTC